This TCR beta chain originates from a study of blood T cell repertoires in COVID-19. Overall study context: Researchers got acute and convalescent COVID-19 samples from the United States, Italy and Spain. T cells, B-cell-depleted T cells, or PBMCs supplied cDNA or gDNA.

Losses at the gene ends were 4 bases for V and 3 bases for J; bases not matched to a gene: 12. The CDR3 is 18 amino acids. Germline lookup yields CDR1 MDHEN and CDR2 SYDVKM. Per the original methods: Reference gene primer amplification in the assay estimated nucleated cell counts. Generated by immunoSEQ multiplex PCR, the TCRdb table keeps only in-frame clones and is missing some. That table supplies the V and J calls and clone size; D and trimming were determined from the DNA. Of over 150,000 clones in the sample, approximately 86% were seen once. Material: peripheral blood. The chain has TRBV28 and TRBJ1-6; 7 bases map to TRBD1. The TCR sequence derives from a man aged 25 to 40 with acute or convalescent COVID-19. CDR3 sequence: CASSSTAATGDYNSPLHF. The CDR3 DNA sequence: TGTGCCAGCAGTTCTACCGCCGCAACAGGGGACTATAATTCACCCCTCCACTTT.